This TCR beta chain was retrieved from a study of blood T cell repertoires in COVID-19. Study overall: PBMCs, B-cell-depleted T cells, or T cells were the source of the cDNA or gDNA that made up the material.

Produced via immunoSEQ multiplex PCR; TCRdb's table is partial and in-frame only. The table shows about 180,000 clones, with around 83% occurring only once. The CDR3 runs to 15 residues. The V end lost 4 bases, the J end lost 4 bases, and 14 bases lay between the germline ends. Germline V lookup: CDR1 LGHDT, CDR2 YNNKEL (reference sequence). The specimen sequenced was peripheral blood. The rearrangement uses TRBV3-1 (or the pseudogene TRBV3-2) and TRBJ1-5; a possible D gene is TRBD1 (5 bases). This receptor was identified in a woman in her thirties with active or convalescent COVID-19. This chain's CDR3 is CASSLGGGSNQPQHF. CDR3 DNA sequence: TGTGCCAGCAGCCTCGGGGGGGGGTCAAATCAGCCCCAGCATTTT.